This T cell receptor beta chain was sequenced for a study of cytomegalovirus exposure and HLA in healthy donors (dated by TCRdb to about 2017). In the study overall: An earlier analysis of roughly 500 of the donors reported about 250 Gb of sequence data and 120 million or so unique TCR beta sequences from 150 million to 200 million T cells. An early release covering roughly 640 HLA-typed donors comprised 250 to 350 gigabases of sequencing data and 85 million to 100 million unique TCR sequences. Of the approximately 400 genotyped donors, around 81% fell in the genetic ancestry cluster associated with self-reported Caucasian donors. The study aimed to test whether signatures of past pathogen exposure could be identified by cataloging public T cell receptors. The study profiled the T cell repertoires of around 700 subjects by immunosequencing and related them to cytomegalovirus serostatus. A separate validation cohort of 100 to 150 different subjects was used in addition to the 666-subject first cohort. High-throughput TCR immunosequencing, statistical association of individual TCRs with disease status, and machine learning were combined to predict cytomegalovirus infection status. To study patterns of TCR occurrence, a later analysis re-analyzed previously published TCR beta repertoires from 650 to 750 donors and added high-resolution HLA genotyping. In the later analysis, no new phenotypic data were used to find candidate immune exposures; instead, reliance was placed on TCR beta sequences and their occurrence across donors. An earlier analysis of around 540 of the donors applied high-throughput TCR beta sequencing to assess whether each TCR beta V gene segment acted as functional or pseudogenic. Alongside the repertoire data, information on donor age, sex, ethnicity and CMV serostatus was compiled. In a later genetic analysis, genome-wide SNP genotypes for about three fifths of the roughly 670 donors were used, and that subset was treated as a discovery cohort. Every discovery cohort repertoire had been produced on one sequencing platform. HLA typing covered class I and class II loci at four-digit resolution. The number of donors typed differed by locus, with roughly 629-640 for A, B, C, DRB1 and DQB1, 522 for DQA1, nearly 610 for DPA1, and about 450 for DPB1. A handful of DR-DQ haplotypes were handled as single units for association and clustering because linkage in the cohort was strong. On average, 235,054 unique TCR beta nucleotide sequences were sequenced per donor among a few hundred genotyped donors of the cohort, with roughly 18% of those sequences being non-productive. What the research found in general, with its limitations: Strong co-occurrence of HLA alleles, especially DR and DQ, made assigning TCR associations to individual alleles difficult. CMV serostatus was the only immune exposure information available for the cohort. In a later analysis, HLA-associated TCR beta chains were found to be more clonally expanded and to have lower generation probabilities than equally common non-associated chains. Because counts were too low, roughly 18 rarely observed V segments, including chromosome 9 orphons, were left out of the earlier analysis of 500 to 750 of the donors. A later analysis reported that several top co-occurrence clusters appeared linked to parvovirus B19, influenza, CMV and Epstein-Barr virus. In vitro tests confirmed that a few of the cytomegalovirus-associated TCR beta chains recognize cytomegalovirus antigens. Because HLA typing was missing for some donors at each locus, association tests included only the typed subset. In a later analysis, about 16,000 TCR beta sequences were associated with specific HLA alleles at a false discovery rate of 0.05. Compared with the approximately 670-donor mean, donors in an Asian-associated ancestry cluster had fewer N-insertions in productive TCRs, according to a later genetic analysis. The authors suggested that the approach could potentially be extended to other disease states and immunological phenotypes. A cluster of highly shared sequence variants was judged likely to represent a technical artifact of the sequencing pipeline. A further reported finding was that TCR beta sequences accurately predicted the HLA-A and HLA-B alleles for most subjects in the first cohort. Roughly uniform sequencing depth across donors was assumed in presence/absence analyses, although this assumption may not hold. The study gave a list of roughly 150 TCR beta chains associated with cytomegalovirus. The classifier was reported to diagnose cytomegalovirus status with high specificity and sensitivity in both the original and validation cohorts. In a later analysis, TCR association rates were found to vary across HLA loci, with the most associated TCRs seen for DRB1 alleles and the fewest for HLA-C alleles. Most TCR sequences were seen in very few donors, while some public TCRs were found in many individuals. An earlier analysis of approximately 530 of the donors showed that most TCR beta V segments appeared in productive rearrangements either about 87% or about 30% of the time, which broadly matched IMGT annotations. The cohort was sequenced for TCR beta chains only, and without alpha or paired-chain data the features that could be detected were limited. Correlated functional status among segregating V segments might be attributable to linkage disequilibrium, but an unknown experimental factor could not be ruled out. A later analysis found that most CMV-associated TCR beta chains appeared HLA-restricted, with HLA associations seemingly driven largely by CMV exposure. V-gene and J-gene trimming of TCR beta chains was associated with a missense DCLRE1C variant in a later genetic analysis, and the association was replicated in an independent cohort.

Library preparation employed the immunoSEQ multiplex PCR assay. For the multiplex PCR, a mixture combining 60 forward primers for TCR Vbeta segments and 13 reverse primers for TCR Jbeta segments was used. The CDR3 region of rearranged TCR beta genes was amplified from genomic DNA by a multiplex PCR assay. The Illumina HiSeq System was used to sequence the amplified TCR beta libraries as 87-base-pair reads. The paper's processing steps were these. Across the roughly 600 repertoires, a later analysis counted 60 million to 90 million unique TCR beta chains, around 11 million of which were shared by at least two donors. A nearest-neighbor algorithm error-corrected the raw reads and collapsed the reads into unique sequences, merging closely related sequences to remove PCR and sequencing errors. CDR3 sequences were aligned to IMGT reference sequences to assign V, D and J gene segments. Each retained sequence needed at least a six-nucleotide match to both a V gene segment and a J gene segment. A rearrangement counted as productive if the CDR3 had no stop codons and remained in frame with V and J, and every other rearrangement counted as non-productive. Following IMGT convention, CDR3 was defined as the stretch from the second conserved V-encoded cysteine up to the conserved J-encoded phenylalanine. The earlier analysis of about 590 of the donors excluded sequences that lacked an unambiguous match to a single V gene segment. An earlier analysis of a few hundred of the donors called V segments functional above 56.7% productive rearrangements and segregating when the between-donor standard deviation exceeded 5%. A statistical classification framework was built to diagnose cytomegalovirus status from the catalog of TCR beta chain sequences. A later analysis assigned V and J genes by comparing TCR nucleotide sequences with IMGT/GENE-DB human TR gene sequences. The TCRdist pipeline was used in a later analysis to assign CDR3 sequences and most-parsimonious VDJ recombination scenarios. In a later analysis, every TCR beta chain was defined by the combination of its CDR3 amino acid sequence and its V-gene family, and reads without a unique V-gene family were dropped. A later analysis removed 592 highly shared, low-generation-probability nucleotide sequences to deal with suspected cross-contamination and a sequencing artifact. In a later analysis, a clonal expansion index was calculated for each public chain from normalized within-repertoire ranks of inferred template counts. A later analysis computed generation probabilities with a VDJ recombination model fitted to out-of-frame rearrangements, and checked the results against IGoR. In a later analysis, hypergeometric tests were used to score TCR-TCR, TCR-HLA and TCR-CMV co-occurrence, with a repertoire-size bias correction applied to TCR pairs. A later analysis estimated false discovery rates by permuting HLA or CMV assignments 20 times. In a later analysis, co-occurring TCRs were grouped using DBSCAN, with TCRdist sequence similarity added in when clustering inside HLA-allele-positive subsets. Repertoires with fewer than 30,000 or more than 120,000 public chains, plus five repertoires with anomalous nucleotide sharing, were excluded from co-occurrence clustering. The table comes from immuneACCESS by way of TCRdb, which keeps in-frame sequences with V and J called. Part of the clones is missing from these tables; in studies checked, under half for an unresolved V gene and the rest for unknown reasons. The V and J calls and the clone size are those of that table, but D and trimming were determined from the DNA. The sample includes some 210,000 clones, with 70% to 80% observed a single time. Of the sample, 2% to 2.5% is held by the ten largest clones.

The cohort comprised more than 550 healthy bone marrow donors. At the time of sampling, every cohort member was nominally healthy, though immune exposures that went unrecorded were likely present. The donor tested CMV seropositive, placing the donor among the 289 seropositive members of the cohort. Every donor gave a peripheral blood sample, and the peripheral blood mononuclear cells from that sample were used for TCR beta sequencing. Genomic DNA extraction from the blood cell samples was performed with the Qiagen DNeasy Blood Extraction Kit. This clone was seen once. It lacks a known antigen. The record has no base qualities; no much larger clone is one base away. This TCR was sampled from a woman aged 30 to 39 in good health and CMV-seropositive. Sequencing used PBMCs.

The sequenced DNA is TGTGCCAGCAGCTCTCTCCCGACAGGATTAAACTATGGCTACACCTTC. Its protein product is CASSSLPTGLNYGYTF. The rearrangement joined TRBV11-3 to TRBJ1-2; TRBD1 is possibly the D segment (6 matching bases). Taken from cysteine to phenylalanine, the CDR3 has 16 residues. The CDR3 DNA has 48 bases and is translated from base 1. Per the germline V gene, SGHNT is the CDR1 and YENEEA is the CDR2. V and J lose 4 bases and 2 bases, and a span of 17 bases separates them.